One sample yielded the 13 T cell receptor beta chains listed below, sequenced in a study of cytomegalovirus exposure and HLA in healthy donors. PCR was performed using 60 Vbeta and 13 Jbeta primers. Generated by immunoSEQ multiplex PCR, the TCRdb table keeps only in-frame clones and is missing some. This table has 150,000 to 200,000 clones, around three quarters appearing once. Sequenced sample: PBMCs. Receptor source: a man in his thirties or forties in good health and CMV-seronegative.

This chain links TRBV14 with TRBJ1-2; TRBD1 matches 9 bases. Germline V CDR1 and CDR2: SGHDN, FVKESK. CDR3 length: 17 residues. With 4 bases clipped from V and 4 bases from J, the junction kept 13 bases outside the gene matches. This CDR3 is CASSPSPGQGGAYGYTF. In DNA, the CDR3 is TGTGCCAGCAGCCCCTCGCCGGGACAGGGTGGGGCCTATGGCTACACCTTC. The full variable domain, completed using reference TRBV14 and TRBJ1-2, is EAGVTQFPSHSVIEKGQTVTLRCDPISGHDNLYWYRRVMGKEIKFLLHFVKESKQDESGMPNNRFLAERTGGTYSTLKVQPAELEDSGVYFCASSPSPGQGGAYGYTFGSGTRLTVV.

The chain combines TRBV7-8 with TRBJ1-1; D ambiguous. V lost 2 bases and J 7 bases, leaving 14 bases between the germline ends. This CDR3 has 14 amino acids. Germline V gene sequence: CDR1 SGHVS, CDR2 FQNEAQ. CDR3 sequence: CASSLSPALFEAFF. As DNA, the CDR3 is TGTGCCAGCAGCTTATCCCCAGCGCTTTTTGAAGCTTTCTTT.

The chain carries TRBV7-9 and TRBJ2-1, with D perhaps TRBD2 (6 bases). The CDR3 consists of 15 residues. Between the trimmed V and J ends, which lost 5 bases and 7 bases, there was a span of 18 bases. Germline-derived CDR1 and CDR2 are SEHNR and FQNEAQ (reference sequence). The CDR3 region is CASSDSGFLRNEQFF. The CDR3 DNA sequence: TGTGCCAGCAGCGACAGCGGGTTCCTTAGAAATGAGCAGTTCTTC.

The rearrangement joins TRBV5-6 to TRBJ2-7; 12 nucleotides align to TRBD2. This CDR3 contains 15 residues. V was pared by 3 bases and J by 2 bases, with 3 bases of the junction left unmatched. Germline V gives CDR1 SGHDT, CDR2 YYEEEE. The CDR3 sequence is CASSSLAGGPYEQYF. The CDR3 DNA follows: TGTGCCAGCAGCTCTCTAGCGGGAGGGCCCTACGAGCAGTACTTC.

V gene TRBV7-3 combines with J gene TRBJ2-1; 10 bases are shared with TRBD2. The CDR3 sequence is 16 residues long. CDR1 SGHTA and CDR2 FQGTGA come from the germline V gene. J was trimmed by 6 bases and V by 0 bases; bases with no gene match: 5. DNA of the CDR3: TGTGCCAGCAGCTTAACGGGCCTAGCGGGAGTCAATGAGCAGTTCTTC. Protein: CASSLTGLAGVNEQFF. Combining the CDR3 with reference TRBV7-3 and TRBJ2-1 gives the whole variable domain GAGVSQTPSNKVTEKGKYVELRCDPISGHTALYWYRQSLGQGPEFLIYFQGTGAADDSGLPNDRFFAVRPEGSVSTLKIQRTERGDSAVYLCASSLTGLAGVNEQFFGPGTRLTVL.

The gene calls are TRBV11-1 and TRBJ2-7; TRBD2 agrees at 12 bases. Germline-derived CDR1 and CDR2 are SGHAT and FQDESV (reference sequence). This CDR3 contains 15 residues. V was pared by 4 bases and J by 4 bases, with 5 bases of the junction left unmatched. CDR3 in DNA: TGTGCCAGCAGCTACGGACTAGCGGGAATGTACGAGCAGTACTTC. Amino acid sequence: CASSYGLAGMYEQYF.

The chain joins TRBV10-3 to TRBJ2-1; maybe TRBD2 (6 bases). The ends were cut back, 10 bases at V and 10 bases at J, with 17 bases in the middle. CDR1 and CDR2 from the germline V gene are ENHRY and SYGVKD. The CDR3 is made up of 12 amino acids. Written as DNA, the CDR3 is TGTGCCACGTTGGCGGGGTCGCGGGAGCAGTTCTTC. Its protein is CATLAGSREQFF.

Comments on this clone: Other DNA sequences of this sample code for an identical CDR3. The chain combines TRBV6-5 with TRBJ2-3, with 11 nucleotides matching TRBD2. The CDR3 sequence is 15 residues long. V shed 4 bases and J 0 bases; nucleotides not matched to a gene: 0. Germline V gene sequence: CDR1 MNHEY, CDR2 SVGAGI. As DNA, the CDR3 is TGTGCCAGCAGTTTAGCGGGAGGGAGCACAGATACGCAGTATTTT. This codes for CASSLAGGSTDTQYF.

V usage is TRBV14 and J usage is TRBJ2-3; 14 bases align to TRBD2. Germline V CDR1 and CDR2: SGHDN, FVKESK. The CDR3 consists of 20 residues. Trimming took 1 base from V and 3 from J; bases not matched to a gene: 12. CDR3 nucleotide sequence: TGTGCCAGCAGCCAAGTTGGACTAGCGGGAGGAGACCGAAAGACAGATACGCAGTATTTT. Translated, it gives CASSQVGLAGGDRKTDTQYF.

CDR3 residues: CASSTVNRGETYEQYF. In DNA form, the CDR3 reads TGTGCCAGTAGTACAGTGAACCGGGGGGAGACCTACGAGCAGTACTTC. J is TRBJ2-7 and V is TRBV19; TRBD2 matches 7 bases. V was clipped by 4 bases and J by 2 bases; unmatched bases: 11. Germline CDR1 LNHDA, CDR2 SQIVND (reference sequence). CDR3 length: 16 amino acids.

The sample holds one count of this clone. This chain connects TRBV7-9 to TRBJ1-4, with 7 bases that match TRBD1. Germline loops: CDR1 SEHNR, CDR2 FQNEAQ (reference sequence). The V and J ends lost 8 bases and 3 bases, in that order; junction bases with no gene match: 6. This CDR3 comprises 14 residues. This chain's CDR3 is CASGWTGSNEKLFF. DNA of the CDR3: TGTGCCAGCGGATGGACAGGCTCTAATGAAAAACTGTTTTTT.

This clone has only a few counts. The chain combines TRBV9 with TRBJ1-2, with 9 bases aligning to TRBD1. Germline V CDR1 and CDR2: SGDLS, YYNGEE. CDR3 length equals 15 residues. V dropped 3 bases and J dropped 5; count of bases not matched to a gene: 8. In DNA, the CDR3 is TGTGCCAGCAGCGGACCGGGACAGGGCCTTTATGGCTACACCTTC. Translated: CASSGPGQGLYGYTF.

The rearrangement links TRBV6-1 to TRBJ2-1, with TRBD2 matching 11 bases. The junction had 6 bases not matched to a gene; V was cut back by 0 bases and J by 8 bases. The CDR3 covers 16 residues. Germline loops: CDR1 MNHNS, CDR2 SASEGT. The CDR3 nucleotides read TGTGCCAGCAGTGAAGCGGGGGGACTAGCGGTTTATGAGCAGTTCTTC. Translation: CASSEAGGLAVYEQFF.